The rows below give T cell receptor beta chains drawn from one sample of a study of response to subunit inactivated influenza vaccine. TCRdb re-called the RT-PCR reads with MiXCR, one entry per CDR3 protein. Of 450,000 to 500,000 distinct CDR3 sequences listed, approximately 11% are singletons. This sample comprised PBMCs from blood, obtained 35 to 45 days after vaccination. Receptor source: a man between 45 and 60 years old who received an inactivated influenza vaccine. Each CDR3 is given with its conserved first and last residue. A D gene is named only where the DNA matches it firmly. Rows may omit the clone size; those that give it use once, few, many or a size class.

TRBD1	TRBV9	many	TRBJ2-5	CASSLTGGWEETQYF	TGTGCCAGCAGCCTTACAGGGGGTTGGGAAGAGACCCAGTACTTC
NA	TRBV11-1	NA	TRBJ2-7	CASSAPLIRDSANEQYF	TGTGCCAGCAGCGCCCCCCTCATCCGGGACTCTGCCAACGAGCAGTACTTC
TRBD1	TRBV10-3	NA	TRBJ1-1	CAISKQGALTEAFF	TGTGCCATCAGTAAACAGGGGGCTTTGACTGAAGCTTTCTTT
NA	TRBV5-1	many	TRBJ2-3	CASSLDRADTQYF	TGCGCCAGCAGCTTGGACAGGGCAGATACGCAGTATTTT
NA	TRBV7-9	many	TRBJ1-1	CASSSLRMNTEAFF	TGTGCCAGCAGCTCGCTCAGGATGAACACTGAAGCTTTCTTT
TRBD2	TRBV27	NA	TRBJ2-7	CASSPFRGGPYEQYF	TGTGCCAGCAGTCCCTTTCGGGGGGGCCCCTACGAGCAGTACTTC
TRBD1	TRBV29-1	few	TRBJ2-3	CSALNRGDPDTQYF	TGCAGCGCCCTAAACAGGGGTGACCCAGATACGCAGTATTTT
TRBD2	TRBV7-9	few	TRBJ2-1	CASSSPLAGQDNEQFF	TGTGCCAGCAGCTCCCCCCTAGCGGGGCAGGACAATGAGCAGTTCTTC
TRBD1	TRBV3-1	NA	TRBJ1-1	CASSQDGTGYTEAFF	TGTGCCAGCAGCCAAGATGGGACAGGCTACACTGAAGCTTTCTTT
NA	TRBV24-1	NA	TRBJ2-7	CATSDSGYRDEQYF	TGTGCCACCAGTGATTCAGGGTACCGGGACGAGCAGTACTTC
NA	TRBV5-6	few	TRBJ1-2	CASSPLGAGIRDGYTF	TGTGCCAGCAGCCCTCTGGGGGCCGGGATTAGAGATGGCTACACCTTC
TRBD2	TRBV29-1	many	TRBJ2-1	CSVLSGRSYNEQFF	TGCAGCGTTCTAAGCGGGAGGTCCTACAATGAGCAGTTCTTC
NA	TRBV4-1	few	TRBJ1-5	CASSQQDISNQPQHF	TGCGCCAGCAGCCAACAGGACATTAGCAATCAGCCCCAGCATTTT
NA	TRBV5-1	few	TRBJ2-1	CASSLRATSYNEQFF	TGCGCCAGCAGCTTGAGAGCGACATCCTACAATGAGCAGTTCTTC
NA	TRBV27	few	TRBJ1-2	CASSTERGTTQANYGYTF	TGTGCCAGCAGCACCGAGAGAGGGACCACGCAAGCTAACTATGGCTACACCTTC
NA	TRBV5-1	few	TRBJ2-5	CASSNRGSVETQYF	TGCGCCAGCAGCAATAGAGGGTCGGTGGAGACCCAGTACTTC
NA	TRBV6-6	few	TRBJ2-7	CASALALSYEQYF	TGTGCCAGCGCATTAGCGCTCTCCTACGAGCAGTACTTC
TRBD1	TRBV12-3/TRBV12-4	NA	TRBJ1-1	CASSKTGAPDEAFF	TGTGCCAGCAGCAAGACAGGGGCGCCCGATGAAGCTTTCTTT
NA	TRBV7-9	few	TRBJ1-1	CASSLVFASNTEAFF	TGTGCCAGCAGCTTAGTTTTCGCGTCTAACACTGAAGCTTTCTTT
TRBD2	TRBV24-1	NA	TRBJ2-1	CATSDWTAGVRNEQFF	TGTGCCACCAGTGATTGGACAGCGGGGGTGAGGAATGAGCAGTTCTTC
TRBD2	TRBV5-1	NA	TRBJ2-3	CASSLGLAVPTDTQFF	TGCGCCAGCAGCTTGGGACTAGCGGTTCCCACAGATACGCAGTTTTTT
NA	TRBV9	NA	TRBJ2-1	CASSTHSNEQFF	TGTGCCAGCAGCACCCACTCTAATGAGCAGTTCTTC
NA	TRBV10-3	many	TRBJ2-3	CAIRMGDRSTDTQYF	TGTGCCATCAGGATGGGGGACCGTAGCACAGATACGCAGTATTTT
TRBD1	TRBV11-2	few	TRBJ2-2	CASSLEGDRANTGELFF	TGTGCCAGCAGCTTAGAGGGGGACAGGGCGAACACCGGGGAGCTGTTTTTT